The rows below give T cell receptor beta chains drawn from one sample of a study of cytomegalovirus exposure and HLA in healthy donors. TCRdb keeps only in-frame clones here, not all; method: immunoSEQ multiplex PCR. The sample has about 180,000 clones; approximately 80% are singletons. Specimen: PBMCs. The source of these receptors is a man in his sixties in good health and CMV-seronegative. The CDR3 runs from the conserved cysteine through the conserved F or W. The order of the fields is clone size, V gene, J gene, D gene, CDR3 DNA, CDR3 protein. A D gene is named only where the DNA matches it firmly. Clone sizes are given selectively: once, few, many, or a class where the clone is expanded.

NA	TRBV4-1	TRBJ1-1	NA	TGCGCCAGCAGCCAAGAGGCCCGTTGGCGGACTGAAGCTTTCTTT	CASSQEARWRTEAFF
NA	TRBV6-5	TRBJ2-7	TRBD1	TGTGCCAGCAGCCGGACAGGGGGCCCCTACGAGCAGTACTTC	CASSRTGGPYEQYF
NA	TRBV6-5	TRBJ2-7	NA	TGTGCCAGCAGTTACTCGTACAGCTCCTACGAGCAGTACTTC	CASSYSYSSYEQYF
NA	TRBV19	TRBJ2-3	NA	TGTGCCAGTCGGGGGGCGACTAGAAACACAGATACGCAGTATTTT	CASRGATRNTDTQYF
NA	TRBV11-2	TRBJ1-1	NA	TGTGCCAGCAACATGGGCAGGAACACTGAAGCTTTCTTT	CASNMGRNTEAFF
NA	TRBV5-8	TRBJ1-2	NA	TGTGCCAGCAGCTTTAGTGACAGACTTCCTTATGGCTACACCTTC	CASSFSDRLPYGYTF
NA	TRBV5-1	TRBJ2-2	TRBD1	TGCGCCAGCAGTCGACAGGGGCCGAACACCGGGGAGCTGTTTTTT	CASSRQGPNTGELFF
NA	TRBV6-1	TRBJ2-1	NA	TGTGCCAGCAGTGAAGCGGGAGGTTCCTACAATGAGCAGTTCTTC	CASSEAGGSYNEQFF
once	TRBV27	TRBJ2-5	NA	TGTGCCAGCACCCCACATGGGGGGTCAGAGACCCAGTACTTC	CASTPHGGSETQYF
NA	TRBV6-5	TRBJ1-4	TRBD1	TGTGCCAGCAGTCCGGACAGGGGGAATGAAAAACTGTTTTTT	CASSPDRGNEKLFF
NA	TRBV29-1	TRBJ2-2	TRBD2	TGCAGCGTTGGCACACTAGCGGGAGTAGGCGGGGAGCTGTTTTTT	CSVGTLAGVGGELFF
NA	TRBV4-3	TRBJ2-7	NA	TGCGCCAGCAGCCAAGGTATAAGTTCCTACGAGCAGTACTTC	CASSQGISSYEQYF
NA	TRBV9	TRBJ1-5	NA	TGTGCCAGCAGCGTAGATCAGGGCGGGGGCAATCAGCCCCAGCATTTT	CASSVDQGGGNQPQHF
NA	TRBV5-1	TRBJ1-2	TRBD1	TGCGCCAGCAGCTTGTTTCGGACAGGGTCCCAATCTAACTATGGCTACACCTTC	CASSLFRTGSQSNYGYTF
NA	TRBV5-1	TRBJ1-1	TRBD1	TGCGCCAGCACGCCCTCGGACAGGGCTTACACTGAAGCTTTCTTT	CASTPSDRAYTEAFF
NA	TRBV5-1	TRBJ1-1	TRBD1	TGCGCCAGCGGGCAGGGGGGAGCCAACACTGAAGCTTTCTTT	CASGQGGANTEAFF
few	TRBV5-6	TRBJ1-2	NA	TGTGCCAGCAGAGATCAGGGGATAGACTATGGCTACACCTTC	CASRDQGIDYGYTF
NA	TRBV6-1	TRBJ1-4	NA	TGTGCCAGCAGTGCGCTCTCAGGGACAACTAATGAAAAACTGTTTTTT	CASSALSGTTNEKLFF
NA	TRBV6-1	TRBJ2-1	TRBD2	TGTGCCAGCAGTGCCCGACTAGCGGGGAAGTACAATGAGCAGTTCTTC	CASSARLAGKYNEQFF
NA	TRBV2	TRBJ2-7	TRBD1	TGTGCCAGCAGTGTCGCGACAGGGGCCACCTACGAGCAGTACTTC	CASSVATGATYEQYF
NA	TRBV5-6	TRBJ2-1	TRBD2	TGTGCCAGCACCCTCCGGAGGGCGGGAGGCACTGAGCAGTTCTTC	CASTLRRAGGTEQFF
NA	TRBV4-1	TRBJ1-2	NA	TGCGCCAGCAGTCCCGTGGGCTCGAACTATGGCTACACCTTC	CASSPVGSNYGYTF
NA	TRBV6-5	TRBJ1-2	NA	TGTGCCAGCAGTTTCCAGGGCCTAGGTGGCTACACCTTC	CASSFQGLGGYTF
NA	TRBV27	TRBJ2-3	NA	TGTGCCAGCAGTTTATGGGGGGGGGCCACAGATACGCAGTATTTT	CASSLWGGATDTQYF
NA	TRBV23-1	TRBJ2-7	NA	TGCGCCAGCAGTCAATCAGCCCAGGTCTACGAGCAGTACTTC	CASSQSAQVYEQYF
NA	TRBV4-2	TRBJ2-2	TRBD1	TGTGCCAGCAGCCCGCAGGGGGCGAGGGTTTCCGGGGAGCTGTTTTTT	CASSPQGARVSGELFF